Listed below are T cell receptor beta chains from one sample, sequenced in a study of blood T cell repertoires in COVID-19. Assay: immunoSEQ multiplex PCR; the TCRdb copy retains only in-frame clones and omits some. In the table there are 250,000 to 300,000 clones, more than 75% of which are singletons. The sequencing sample was made of peripheral blood. The receptors derive from a woman aged 40 to 55 who had recovered from COVID-19. Each CDR3 is given with its conserved first and last residue. A D gene is named only where the DNA matches it firmly. Only some rows state a clone size, as once, few, many or a class for expanded clones.

V: TRBV9
J: TRBJ1-2
D: TRBD1
size: .
CDR3: CASSVGGRGLVGYTF
DNA: TGTGCCAGCAGCGTAGGTGGCAGGGGGTTAGTGGGCTACACCTTC

V: TRBV3-1/TRBV3-2
J: TRBJ2-7
D: .
size: .
CDR3: CASSSTAGNFNEQYF
DNA: TGTGCCAGCAGCTCGACCGCGGGGAATTTCAACGAGCAGTACTTC

V: TRBV20-1
J: TRBJ1-2
D: .
size: .
CDR3: CSASNGGNYGYTF
DNA: TGCAGTGCTAGTAACGGGGGAAATTATGGCTACACCTTC

V: TRBV3-1/TRBV3-2
J: TRBJ1-1
D: .
size: .
CDR3: CASSPVLAGPPEAFF
DNA: TGTGCCAGCAGCCCGGTTCTCGCAGGGCCCCCCGAAGCTTTCTTT

V: TRBV9
J: TRBJ1-3
D: .
size: .
CDR3: CASSPTERRSGNTIYF
DNA: TGTGCCAGCAGCCCTACTGAACGCCGTTCTGGAAACACCATATATTTT

V: TRBV29-1
J: TRBJ2-1
D: .
size: once
CDR3: CSGDNEQFF
DNA: TGCAGCGGAGACAATGAGCAGTTCTTC

V: TRBV5-1
J: TRBJ1-2
D: TRBD1
size: .
CDR3: CASSWGTGGYGYTF
DNA: TGCGCCAGCAGCTGGGGGACAGGCGGCTATGGCTACACCTTC

V: TRBV3-1/TRBV3-2
J: TRBJ2-7
D: TRBD1
size: .
CDR3: CASSQDPSWYRGALSSYEQYF
DNA: TGTGCCAGCAGCCAAGACCCGAGCTGGTACAGGGGGGCCCTCAGCTCCTACGAGCAGTACTTC

V: TRBV4-2
J: TRBJ2-3
D: TRBD2
size: .
CDR3: CASSRRTSGGAVSTDTQYF
DNA: TGTGCCAGCAGCCGAAGGACTAGCGGGGGGGCCGTGAGCACAGATACGCAGTATTTT

V: TRBV30
J: TRBJ2-7
D: TRBD1
size: .
CDR3: CAWGTGLISEQYF
DNA: TGTGCCTGGGGGACAGGGTTAATCTCCGAGCAGTACTTC

V: TRBV20-1
J: TRBJ2-1
D: .
size: .
CDR3: CSASPPTFNEQFF
DNA: TGCAGTGCTAGTCCTCCTACGTTCAATGAGCAGTTCTTC

V: TRBV3-1/TRBV3-2
J: TRBJ1-2
D: .
size: .
CDR3: CASSREGGYGYTF
DNA: TGTGCCAGCAGCCGAGAAGGGGGCTATGGCTACACCTTC

V: TRBV5-6
J: TRBJ1-2
D: TRBD1
size: .
CDR3: CASSLETAQGWEGYTF
DNA: TGTGCCAGCAGCTTGGAAACCGCACAGGGGTGGGAGGGCTACACCTTC

V: TRBV19
J: TRBJ2-3
D: TRBD2
size: .
CDR3: CASSIRLAGTTDTQYF
DNA: TGTGCCAGTAGTATCCGACTAGCGGGGACCACAGATACGCAGTATTTT

V: TRBV5-1
J: TRBJ2-5
D: TRBD2
size: .
CDR3: CASSLAGASGGYQETQYF
DNA: TGCGCCAGCAGCTTGGCCGGGGCTAGCGGGGGTTATCAAGAGACCCAGTACTTC

V: TRBV18
J: TRBJ1-5
D: TRBD1
size: .
CDR3: CASSLDRVNQPQHF
DNA: TGTGCCAGCTCACTGGACAGGGTGAATCAGCCCCAGCATTTT

V: TRBV11-2
J: TRBJ1-2
D: .
size: .
CDR3: CASSLQGLGYGYTF
DNA: TGTGCCAGCAGCTTACAGGGACTTGGCTATGGCTACACCTTC

V: TRBV1
J: TRBJ2-1
D: .
size: .
CDR3: CTSSPTSGGSNEQFF
DNA: TGCACCAGCAGCCCGACTAGCGGGGGGTCCAATGAGCAGTTCTTC

V: TRBV24-1
J: TRBJ2-2
D: TRBD1
size: .
CDR3: CATSDATGFTGELFF
DNA: TGTGCCACCAGTGACGCGACAGGGTTTACCGGGGAGCTGTTTTTT

V: TRBV5-1
J: TRBJ1-1
D: .
size: .
CDR3: CASSFRMRGPTEAFF
DNA: TGCGCCAGCAGCTTTCGGATGCGGGGACCCACTGAAGCTTTCTTT

V: TRBV5-1
J: TRBJ2-1
D: TRBD1
size: .
CDR3: CASSLGQGYNEQFF
DNA: TGCGCCAGCAGCTTGGGACAGGGGTACAATGAGCAGTTCTTC

V: TRBV9
J: TRBJ1-6
D: .
size: .
CDR3: CASSEGQGHPYNSPLHF
DNA: TGTGCCAGCAGCGAAGGGCAGGGACACCCGTATAATTCACCCCTCCACTTT

V: TRBV19
J: TRBJ2-1
D: .
size: .
CDR3: CASSMGRGYNEQFF
DNA: TGTGCCAGTAGTATGGGGCGGGGCTACAATGAGCAGTTCTTC

V: TRBV9
J: TRBJ1-4
D: TRBD1
size: once
CDR3: CASSVGTGDNANEKLFF
DNA: TGTGCCAGCAGCGTGGGGACAGGAGACAATGCTAATGAAAAACTGTTTTTT

V: TRBV6-2/TRBV6-3
J: TRBJ1-2
D: .
size: .
CDR3: CASSYVSRTDGYTF
DNA: TGTGCCAGCAGTTACGTGAGTCGGACAGATGGCTACACCTTC

V: TRBV19
J: TRBJ2-1
D: TRBD1
size: .
CDR3: CASSWTGVHNEQFF
DNA: TGTGCCAGTAGCTGGACAGGGGTCCACAATGAGCAGTTCTTC

V: TRBV30
J: TRBJ2-2
D: TRBD1
size: .
CDR3: CAWRRGRNTGELFF
DNA: TGTGCCTGGAGAAGGGGGCGCAACACCGGGGAGCTGTTTTTT

V: TRBV3-1/TRBV3-2
J: TRBJ1-2
D: .
size: .
CDR3: CASSQASHSLYPICTF
DNA: TGTGCCAGCAGCCAAGCTTCTCACAGCCTCTACCCGATTTGCACCTTC

V: TRBV7-2
J: TRBJ2-7
D: .
size: .
CDR3: CASSSTGLSYEQYF
DNA: TGTGCCAGCAGCTCAACAGGGCTTTCCTACGAGCAGTACTTC

V: TRBV5-4
J: TRBJ2-3
D: .
size: .
CDR3: CASSSKLGLSTDTQYF
DNA: TGTGCCAGCAGCTCAAAACTAGGTTTGAGCACAGATACGCAGTATTTT

V: TRBV14
J: TRBJ2-5
D: .
size: .
CDR3: CASSPGPRGTQYF
DNA: TGTGCCAGCAGCCCGGGCCCTCGGGGGACCCAGTACTTC

V: TRBV7-9
J: TRBJ1-2
D: .
size: .
CDR3: CASSLGGRQNHGYTF
DNA: TGTGCCAGCAGCTTAGGAGGAAGGCAGAATCATGGCTACACCTTC

V: TRBV6-5
J: TRBJ1-2
D: .
size: once
CDR3: CASSYSGSRGYTF
DNA: TGTGCCAGCAGTTACTCGGGCAGTCGCGGCTACACCTTC

V: TRBV30
J: TRBJ2-7
D: .
size: .
CDR3: CAWNIRGPYEQYF
DNA: TGTGCCTGGAATATTCGGGGTCCGTACGAGCAGTACTTC

V: TRBV25-1
J: TRBJ1-1
D: .
size: once
CDR3: CASRPGLWNTEAFF
DNA: TGTGCCAGCAGGCCGGGACTCTGGAACACTGAAGCTTTCTTT

V: TRBV4-3
J: TRBJ1-2
D: TRBD1
size: .
CDR3: CASSQDSVTGNGYTF
DNA: TGCGCCAGCAGCCAAGATTCGGTGACAGGGAATGGCTACACCTTC

V: TRBV27
J: TRBJ1-2
D: .
size: .
CDR3: CASRDSLRYGYTF
DNA: TGTGCCAGCAGGGACAGCTTACGGTATGGCTACACCTTC

V: TRBV10-3
J: TRBJ2-7
D: TRBD2
size: .
CDR3: CAISESASGPYEQYF
DNA: TGTGCCATCAGTGAGTCGGCTAGCGGCCCCTACGAGCAGTACTTC

V: TRBV3-1/TRBV3-2
J: TRBJ2-7
D: .
size: .
CDR3: CASSQATRGAGTSYEQYF
DNA: TGTGCCAGCAGCCAAGCTACCAGGGGGGCAGGTACCTCCTACGAGCAGTACTTC

V: TRBV5-6
J: TRBJ1-2
D: .
size: once
CDR3: CASSSRGGYTF
DNA: TGTGCCAGCAGCTCAAGGGGTGGCTACACCTTC

V: TRBV19
J: TRBJ2-2
D: .
size: .
CDR3: CASSMWGANTGELFF
DNA: TGTGCCAGTAGTATGTGGGGAGCGAACACCGGGGAGCTGTTTTTT

V: TRBV19
J: TRBJ1-1
D: .
size: .
CDR3: CASSIRTVDTEAFF
DNA: TGTGCCAGTAGTATCCGGACAGTGGACACTGAAGCTTTCTTT

V: TRBV14
J: TRBJ1-2
D: .
size: once
CDR3: CASSPLMIAGLDYGYTF
DNA: TGTGCCAGCAGCCCCTTAATGATAGCGGGGTTGGACTATGGCTACACCTTC